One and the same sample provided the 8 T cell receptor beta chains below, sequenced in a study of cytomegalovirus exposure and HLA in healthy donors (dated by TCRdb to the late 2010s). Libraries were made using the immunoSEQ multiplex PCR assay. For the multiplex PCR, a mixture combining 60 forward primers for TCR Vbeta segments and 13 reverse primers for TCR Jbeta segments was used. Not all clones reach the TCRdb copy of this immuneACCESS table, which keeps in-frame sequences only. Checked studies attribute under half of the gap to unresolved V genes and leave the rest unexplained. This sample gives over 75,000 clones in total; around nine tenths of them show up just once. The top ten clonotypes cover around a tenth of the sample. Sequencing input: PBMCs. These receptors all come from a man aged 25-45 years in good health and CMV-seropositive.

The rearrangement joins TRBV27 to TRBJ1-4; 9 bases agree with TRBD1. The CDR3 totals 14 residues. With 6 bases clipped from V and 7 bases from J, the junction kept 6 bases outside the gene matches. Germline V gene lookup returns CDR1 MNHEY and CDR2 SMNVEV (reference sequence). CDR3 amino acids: CASSTGGAIEKLFF. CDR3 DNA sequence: TGTGCCAGCAGCACAGGGGGCGCAATTGAAAAACTGTTTTTT.

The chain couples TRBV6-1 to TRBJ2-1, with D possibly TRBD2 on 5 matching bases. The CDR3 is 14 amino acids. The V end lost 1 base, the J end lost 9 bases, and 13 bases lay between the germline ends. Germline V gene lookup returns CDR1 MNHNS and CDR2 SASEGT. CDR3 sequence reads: CASSEGWGRGEQFF. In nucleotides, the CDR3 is TGTGCCAGCAGTGAAGGTTGGGGTCGGGGTGAGCAGTTCTTC.

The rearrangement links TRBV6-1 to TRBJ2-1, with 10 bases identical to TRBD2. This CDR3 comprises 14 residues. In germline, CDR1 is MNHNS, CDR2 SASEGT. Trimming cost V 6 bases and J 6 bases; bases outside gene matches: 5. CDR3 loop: CASSRTSGFNEQFF. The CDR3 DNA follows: TGTGCCAGCAGCAGGACTAGCGGTTTCAATGAGCAGTTCTTC.

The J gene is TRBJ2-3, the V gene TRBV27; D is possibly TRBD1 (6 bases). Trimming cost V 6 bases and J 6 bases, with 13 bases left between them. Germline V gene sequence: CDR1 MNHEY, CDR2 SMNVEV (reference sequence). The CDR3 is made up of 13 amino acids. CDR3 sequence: CASSIKGVDTQYF. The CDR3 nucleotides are TGTGCCAGCAGCATCAAGGGGGTGGATACGCAGTATTTT.

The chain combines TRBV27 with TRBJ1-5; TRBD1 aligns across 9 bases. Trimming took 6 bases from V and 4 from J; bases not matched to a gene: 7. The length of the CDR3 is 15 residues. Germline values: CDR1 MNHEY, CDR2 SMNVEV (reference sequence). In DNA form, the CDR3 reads TGTGCCAGCAGCCCAACAGGGGGCCGGAATCAGCCCCAGCATTTT. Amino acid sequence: CASSPTGGRNQPQHF.

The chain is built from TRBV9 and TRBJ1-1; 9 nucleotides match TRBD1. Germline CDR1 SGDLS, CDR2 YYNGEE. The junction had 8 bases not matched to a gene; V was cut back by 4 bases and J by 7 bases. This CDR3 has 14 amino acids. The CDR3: CASSPETGGLEAFF. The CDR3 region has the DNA TGTGCCAGCAGCCCCGAAACAGGGGGCCTTGAAGCTTTCTTT.

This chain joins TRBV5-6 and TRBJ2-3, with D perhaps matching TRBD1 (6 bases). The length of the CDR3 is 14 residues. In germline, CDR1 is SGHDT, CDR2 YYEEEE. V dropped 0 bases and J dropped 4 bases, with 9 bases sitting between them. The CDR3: CASSLVWGPDTQYF. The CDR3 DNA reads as TGTGCCAGCAGCTTGGTGTGGGGGCCAGATACGCAGTATTTT.

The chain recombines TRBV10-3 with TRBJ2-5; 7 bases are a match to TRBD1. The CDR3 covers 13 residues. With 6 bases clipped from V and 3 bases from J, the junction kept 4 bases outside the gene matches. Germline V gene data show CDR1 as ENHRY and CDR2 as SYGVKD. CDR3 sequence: CAIRGDREETQYF. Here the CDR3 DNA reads TGTGCCATCAGGGGGGACAGAGAAGAGACCCAGTACTTC.